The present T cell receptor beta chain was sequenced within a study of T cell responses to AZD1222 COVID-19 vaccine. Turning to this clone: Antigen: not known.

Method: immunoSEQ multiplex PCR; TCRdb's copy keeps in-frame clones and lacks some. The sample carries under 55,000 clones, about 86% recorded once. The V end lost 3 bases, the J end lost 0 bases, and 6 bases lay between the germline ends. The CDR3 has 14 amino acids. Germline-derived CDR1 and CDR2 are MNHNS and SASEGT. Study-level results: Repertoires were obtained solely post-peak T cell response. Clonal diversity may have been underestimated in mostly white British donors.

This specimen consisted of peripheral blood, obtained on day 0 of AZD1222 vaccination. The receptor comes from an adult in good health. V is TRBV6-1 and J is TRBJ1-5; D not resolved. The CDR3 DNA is TGTGCCAGCAGTGACATCTATAGCAATCAGCCCCAGCATTTT. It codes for CASSDIYSNQPQHF.